A selection of T cell receptor beta chains follows, all from one sample in a study of T-cell reconstitution after alpha-beta-depleted transplantation in children. TCRdb used MiXCR to reprocess the PCR reads, holding one entry per CDR3 protein. The table records 780,000 or so distinct CDR3 sequences, 15% to 20% of them present only once. Material: PBMCs, mostly from graft donor cells, obtained 360 days after TCRalphabeta/CD19-depleted stem cell transplant. All receptors come from a male patient aged 5 to 17 who had a stem cell transplant for acute lymphoblastic leukemia, so the T cells may come from the graft donor. Each CDR3 is given with its conserved first and last residue. The D gene is left open where the match is weak. Part of the rows lack a size; the others show once, few, many or a class for expanded clones.

d_gene,abundance,v_gene,len,j_gene,CDR3nt,CDR3aa
TRBD1,NA,TRBV5-1,15,TRBJ1-3,TGCGCCAGCAGCTTGCAGGGGGCGAGTTCGGACACCATATATTTT,CASSLQGASSDTIYF
TRBD2,few,TRBV4-1,20,TRBJ2-7,TGCGCCAGCAGCCCCTCCAACAGGCAAGCGGGACCTCTGGGTTCCTACGAGCAGTACTTC,CASSPSNRQAGPLGSYEQYF
NA,NA,TRBV20-1,15,TRBJ1-5,TGCAGTGCTAGAGAGGGGACCGTTCCAAATCAGCCCCAGCATTTT,CSAREGTVPNQPQHF
NA,NA,TRBV12-3/TRBV12-4,13,TRBJ2-7,TGTGCCAGCAGTTTCGACAGGTCCCACGAGCAGTACTTC,CASSFDRSHEQYF
NA,many,TRBV20-1,13,TRBJ2-1,TGCAGTGCTAGAAGCGGTCCTGGTGATGAGCAGTTCTTC,CSARSGPGDEQFF
TRBD2,few,TRBV20-1,14,TRBJ2-7,TGCAGTGCTGTCCGCAGCGGGAGTTTCAACGAGCAGTACTTC,CSAVRSGSFNEQYF
NA,many,TRBV7-2,16,TRBJ2-7,TGTGCCAGCAGCTTAGGAGGGTACACAGGGTCCTACGAGCAGTACTTC,CASSLGGYTGSYEQYF
NA,NA,TRBV7-6,13,TRBJ2-1,TGTGCCAGCAGCTATCCCGTAAACTCAAAGCAGTTCTTC,CASSYPVNSKQFF
TRBD1,many,TRBV5-1,14,TRBJ2-3,TGCGCCAGCAGCCCGACAGGGAGCACAGATACGCAGTATTTT,CASSPTGSTDTQYF
NA,NA,TRBV15,15,TRBJ2-5,TGTGCCACCAGCAGAGATAACGGGGCACAAGAGACCCAGTACTTC,CATSRDNGAQETQYF
TRBD2,few,TRBV19,15,TRBJ2-7,TGTGCCAGTAGTAGGCTAGCGGGGTTCTCCTACGAGCAGTACTTC,CASSRLAGFSYEQYF
NA,NA,TRBV28,16,TRBJ2-6,TGTGCCAGCAGTTTCCCCCTCGGGACTGGGGCCAACGTCCTGACTTTC,CASSFPLGTGANVLTF
TRBD1,NA,TRBV20-1,13,TRBJ1-1,TGCAGTACAGCCGGGGACAGGGAGACTGAAGCTTTCTTT,CSTAGDRETEAFF
NA,NA,TRBV29-1,14,TRBJ2-7,TGCAGCGTTGAGGCGGACACGGACTCCTACGAGCAGTACTTC,CSVEADTDSYEQYF
TRBD2,NA,TRBV3-1,17,TRBJ2-1,TGTGCCAGCAGCCAGCACCTACTAGCGGCCCCTTTCAATGAGCAGTTCTTC,CASSQHLLAAPFNEQFF
TRBD1,NA,TRBV5-1,16,TRBJ2-3,TGCGCCAGCAGCCTATTACCGGGACAGGGGGCATATACGCAGTATTTT,CASSLLPGQGAYTQYF
NA,NA,TRBV6-6,13,TRBJ2-7,TGTGCCAGCAGAGGACTCCGCTCCTACGAGCAGTACTTC,CASRGLRSYEQYF
NA,NA,TRBV27,13,TRBJ2-7,TGTGCCAGCAGCCGGGGCAGCACCTACGAGCAGTACTTC,CASSRGSTYEQYF
TRBD1,NA,TRBV7-3,14,TRBJ2-7,TGTGCCAGCAGCTTTGGACAGGGGGTCCACGAGCAGTACTTC,CASSFGQGVHEQYF
NA,NA,TRBV9,13,TRBJ2-1,TGTGCCAGCAGCGACGGACTCCGCAATGAGCAGTTCTTC,CASSDGLRNEQFF
NA,many,TRBV20-1,12,TRBJ2-3,TGCAGTGCTCAATGGAGCACAGATACGCAGTATTTT,CSAQWSTDTQYF
NA,NA,TRBV15,13,TRBJ1-2,TGTGCCACCAGCAGGGCGAACGGCTATGGCTACACCTTC,CATSRANGYGYTF
NA,NA,TRBV5-1,15,TRBJ1-1,TGCGCCAGCAGCATGGGTCAGGGTGGAGGTACTGAAGCTTTCTTT,CASSMGQGGGTEAFF
TRBD2,NA,TRBV2,18,TRBJ2-1,TGTGCCAGCAGATCAGGGACTAGCGGTACCTTCTCCTACAATGAGCAGTTCTTC,CASRSGTSGTFSYNEQFF
NA,few,TRBV4-2,15,TRBJ2-7,TGTGCCAGCAGCCAAGAAGGTGGGAGCCGCTACGAGCAGTACTTC,CASSQEGGSRYEQYF
NA,NA,TRBV7-9,14,TRBJ2-3,TGTGCCAGCATGGGTCCGCTGCGGGCGTATACGCAGTATTTT,CASMGPLRAYTQYF
TRBD2,few,TRBV20-1,15,TRBJ2-1,TGCAGTGCTGTAGTACTAGCGGGAGTATCTAATGAGCAGTTCTTC,CSAVVLAGVSNEQFF
TRBD1,few,TRBV12-3/TRBV12-4,16,TRBJ1-5,TGTGCCAGCAGCCTACAGGGGACTATAAGCAATCAGCCCCAGCATTTT,CASSLQGTISNQPQHF
NA,few,TRBV5-1,16,TRBJ1-3,TGCGCCAGCAGCTTGGCTGGGGGGGCCAGCGGAAACACCATATATTTT,CASSLAGGASGNTIYF
NA,many,TRBV29-1,13,TRBJ2-5,TGCAGCGTTGAGGGGGCGCTACAAGAGACCCAGTACTTC,CSVEGALQETQYF
NA,few,TRBV21-1,18,TRBJ2-7,TGTGCCAGCAGCAAAGACAGGGTACGAAGGGGCCAAGGCTACGAGCAGTACTTC,CASSKDRVRRGQGYEQYF
NA,many,TRBV20-1,13,TRBJ2-5,TGCAGTGCTCCCTCACAGCCGAGGGAGACCCAGTACTTC,CSAPSQPRETQYF
NA,few,TRBV5-1,16,TRBJ2-2,TGCGCCAGCAGCTTAAGGATTTATTCGAACACCGGGGAGCTGTTTTTT,CASSLRIYSNTGELFF
NA,many,TRBV5-1,11,TRBJ2-1,TGCGCCAGCAGCTTGCAGTATGAGCAGTTCTTC,CASSLQYEQFF
NA,few,TRBV5-1,14,TRBJ1-1,TGCGCCAGCAGGTCAAGCAGATTGAACACTGAAGCTTTCTTT,CASRSSRLNTEAFF
NA,few,TRBV29-1,13,TRBJ1-1,TGCAGCGTTGTGGCAGGGAGGTACACTGAAGCTTTCTTT,CSVVAGRYTEAFF
TRBD2,few,TRBV18,15,TRBJ2-3,TGTGCCAGCTCACAGCGGACTAGCGGCACAGATACGCAGTATTTT,CASSQRTSGTDTQYF
TRBD2,few,TRBV19,17,TRBJ2-3,TGTGCCAGTAAGATCGGGACTAGCGGGAACAGGAGAGATACGCAGTATTTT,CASKIGTSGNRRDTQYF
TRBD2,NA,TRBV20-1,16,TRBJ2-1,TGCAGTGCTCCGACTAGCGGGACTAGCTCCTACAATGAGCAGTTCTTC,CSAPTSGTSSYNEQFF
TRBD2,few,TRBV6-2/TRBV6-3,18,TRBJ2-7,TGTGCCAGCAGTTGGGGGAATGGACTAGCGGGAAGAAACCACGAGCAGTACTTC,CASSWGNGLAGRNHEQYF
NA,few,TRBV5-1,14,TRBJ1-2,TGCGCCAGCAGCTTAACCGGGATGCCCTATGGCTACACCTTC,CASSLTGMPYGYTF
NA,NA,TRBV4-2,15,TRBJ1-4,TGTGCCAGCAGCCAAGACGGGGGAAATAATGAAAAACTGTTTTTT,CASSQDGGNNEKLFF
TRBD1,NA,TRBV30,16,TRBJ2-3,TGTGCCTGGAGAGACACAGGGGTGGGATGGACAGATACGCAGTATTTT,CAWRDTGVGWTDTQYF
NA,NA,TRBV5-1,16,TRBJ1-3,TGCGCCAGCAGCTTGGGGCAGGCGATCTCTGGAAACACCATATATTTT,CASSLGQAISGNTIYF
TRBD2,NA,TRBV9,17,TRBJ2-1,TGTGCCAGCAGCGTAGGCAGCGGGAGGGCCCTGAGCAATGAGCAGTTCTTC,CASSVGSGRALSNEQFF